The 9 T cell receptor beta chains below were found in one sample sequenced in a study of human T cells and chemical hapten exposure. Unseparated into fractions, whole blood served as the source from which total RNA was extracted. TCRdb reprocessed the 5' RACE reads via MiXCR and lists one record per CDR3 protein. The sample records 110,000 or so distinct CDR3 sequences, roughly a fifth being singletons. These receptors all come from a human donor in good health.

The table lists this clonotype with a few counts. The V gene is TRBV5-1, the J gene TRBJ2-5, with D perhaps matching TRBD1 or TRBD2 (7 bases each). V dropped 4 bases and J dropped 3 bases, with 13 bases sitting between them. CDR3 length equals 14 residues. Germline-derived CDR1 and CDR2 are SGHRS and YFSETQ. The CDR3 bases are TGCGCCAGCAGCAAGACAGGGAGGGAAGAGACCCAGTACTTC. Translation gives CASSKTGREETQYF.

This clonotype showed up just a few times. The chain employs TRBV9 and TRBJ2-3; 8 bases map to TRBD2. Germline CDR1 SGDLS, CDR2 YYNGEE. V lost 0 bases and J lost 0; bases outside the gene matches: 9. This CDR3 is 18 amino acids long. CDR3 in amino acids: CASSVGAGGLTSTDTQYF. The CDR3 coding sequence is TGTGCCAGCAGCGTAGGGGCGGGAGGACTAACTAGCACAGATACGCAGTATTTT. Combining the CDR3 with reference TRBV9 and TRBJ2-3 gives the whole variable domain DSGVTQTPKHLITATGQRVTLRCSPRSGDLSVYWYQQSLDQGLQFLIQYYNGEERAKGNILERFSAQQFPDLHSELNLSSLELGDSALYFCASSVGAGGLTSTDTQYFGPGTRLTVL.

This clonotype was counted only a few times. The chain recombines TRBV19 with TRBJ2-3, with D maybe TRBD1 (5 bases). The CDR3 runs to 14 residues. The V gene's germline CDR1 is LNHDA and CDR2 SQIVND (reference sequence). Trimming took 7 bases from V and 1 from J, leaving 12 bases between them. The CDR3 region has the DNA TGTGCCAGTAAACGCGACAGCCGCACAGATACGCAGTATTTT. This encodes CASKRDSRTDTQYF.

The rearrangement uses TRBV5-4 and TRBJ2-3; D is undetermined. Germline values: CDR1 SGHNT, CDR2 YYREEE (reference sequence). CDR3 size: 15 residues. The ends were cut back, 1 base at V and 2 bases at J, with 11 bases in the middle. The CDR3: CASSLTGTSTDTQYF. CDR3 nucleotides: TGTGCCAGCAGCTTGACGGGCACCTCCACAGATACGCAGTATTTT.

This clonotype was found once. The chain joins TRBV14 to TRBJ2-3; 7 bases agree with TRBD1. Looked up from germline, CDR1 is SGHDN and CDR2 is FVKESK. This CDR3 has 19 residues. Unmatched junction bases numbered 17, after V lost 5 bases and J lost 0 bases. CDR3 coding DNA: TGTGCCAGCAGCAAAACAGGGGTTCGCTTAGGCGGAAGCACAGATACGCAGTATTTT. It codes for CASSKTGVRLGGSTDTQYF. The complete variable domain, with remaining parts taken from reference TRBV14 and TRBJ2-3, reads EAGVTQFPSHSVIEKGQTVTLRCDPISGHDNLYWYRRVMGKEIKFLLHFVKESKQDESGMPNNRFLAERTGGTYSTLKVQPAELEDSGVYFCASSKTGVRLGGSTDTQYFGPGTRLTVL.

This clonotype was detected only a few times. The DNA for the CDR3 is TGCAGCGTTGGGTCCGGGACCGGGGAGCTGTTTTTT. This encodes CSVGSGTGELFF. J is TRBJ2-2 and V is TRBV29-1; no clear D. Trimming cost V 4 bases and J 5 bases, with 8 bases left between them. This CDR3 contains 12 residues. From germline, CDR1 is SQVTM and CDR2 ANQGSEA.

In DNA, the CDR3 is TGTGCCAGCAGTCCCAGGGACAGGGCAAGCTCTGGGGCCAACGTCCTGACTTTC. Residues: CASSPRDRASSGANVLTF. The chain recombines TRBV27 with TRBJ2-6, with 9 positions matching TRBD1. V shed 5 bases and J 0 bases; nucleotides not matched to a gene: 8. Germline assignment: CDR1 MNHEY and CDR2 SMNVEV (reference sequence). The length of the CDR3 is 18 residues.

This clonotype appeared a few times. The chain couples TRBV11-2 to TRBJ2-1, with D perhaps matching TRBD2 (6 bases). Germline CDR1 is SGHAT and CDR2 is FQNNGV. The CDR3 loop spans 13 amino acids. Trimming took 10 bases from V and 5 from J, leaving 15 bases between them. The CDR3 here is CATAIGGHNEQFF. In DNA form, the CDR3 reads TGTGCCACCGCGATCGGGGGTCACAATGAGCAGTTCTTC.

This clonotype showed up just a few times. For the CDR3, the DNA is TGTGCCAGCAGCCGGGTAGCGGGAGCTTATACTGGGGCCAACGTCCTGACTTTC. Protein product: CASSRVAGAYTGANVLTF. The chain joins TRBV9 to TRBJ2-6; 9 bases line up with TRBD2. Germline V gene data show CDR1 as SGDLS and CDR2 as YYNGEE. The V gene end was trimmed by 4 bases and the J gene end by 2 bases; junction bases not matched to a gene: 10. The CDR3 covers 18 residues.